Following are 3 T cell receptor beta chains from one sample sequenced in a study of OX40 agonist ivuxolimab in advanced cancers. Libraries were prepared by immunoSEQ multiplex PCR; TCRdb keeps only in-frame clonotypes and omits some of them. The sample carries some 95,000 clones, approximately 85% recorded once. Specimen: CD4+ or CD8+ T cells sorted from blood, collected in a trial of the OX40 agonist ivuxolimab. The receptors were gathered from an adult with an advanced solid tumor such as melanoma, head and neck, liver or kidney cancer.

The chain employs TRBV6-5 and TRBJ2-3; D is unclear. CDR1 MNHEY and CDR2 SVGAGI come from the germline V gene. The V and J ends lost 2 bases and 1 base respectively, with 4 bases between them. This CDR3 comprises 13 residues. The CDR3, as DNA: TGTGCCAGCAGTTACAGGGGCACAGATACGCAGTATTTT. As protein: CASSYRGTDTQYF.

In its sample, this clone was seen a few times. V is TRBV19 and J is TRBJ1-5, with D hard to call. V lost 4 bases and J lost 3, with 7 bases in between. The CDR3 covers 13 residues. The V gene's germline CDR1 is LNHDA and CDR2 SQIVND (reference sequence). The CDR3 bases are TGTGCCAGTAGTACCGCGAACAATCAGCCCCAGCATTTT. Encoded protein: CASSTANNQPQHF.

The chain recombines TRBV11-2 with TRBJ2-5; TRBD1 agrees at 9 bases. The ends lost 5 bases at V and 6 bases at J; junction bases unmatched: 7. The CDR3 is made up of 14 amino acids. Germline V gene sequence: CDR1 SGHAT, CDR2 FQNNGV. CDR3 region: CASSPGQGRKTQYF. The CDR3 nucleotides read TGTGCCAGCAGCCCCGGACAGGGGAGGAAGACCCAGTACTTC. The full variable domain, in which reference TRBV11-2 and TRBJ2-5 provide the parts outside the CDR3, is EAGVAQSPRYKIIEKRQSVAFWCNPISGHATLYWYQQILGQGPKLLIQFQNNGVVDDSQLPKDRFSAERLKGVDSTLKIQPAKLEDSAVYLCASSPGQGRKTQYFGPGTRLLVL.